Below are 8 T cell receptor beta chains sequenced from a single sample in a study of blood T cell repertoires in COVID-19 (dated by TCRdb to the early 2020s). Library generation was performed with the immunoSEQ multiplex PCR assay. TCRdb mirrors the immuneACCESS table, restricted to in-frame sequences. Some clones are absent from its copies; in checked studies, under half trace to an unresolved V gene, and the reason for the others is unknown. For this sample there are approximately 300,000 clones; around 86% appear just once. The biggest ten clones account for 5.2% of the sample. Sequencing used PBMCs or T cells enriched from blood (not recorded which). Every receptor here comes from a man aged 55-75 years who had recovered from COVID-19.

The CDR3 loop is CAWSVGGAGNQPQHF. CDR3 coding DNA: TGTGCCTGGAGTGTTGGAGGGGCAGGTAATCAGCCCCAGCATTTT. The chain is built from TRBV30 and TRBJ1-5; the D gene is possibly TRBD1 (5 bases). V shed 0 bases and J shed 4 bases, with 13 bases lying between them. This CDR3 contains 15 residues. Germline loops: CDR1 GTSNPN, CDR2 SVGIG (reference sequence).

V gene TRBV10-3 combines with J gene TRBJ2-1; the D gene is possibly TRBD1 (7 bases). Germline loops: CDR1 ENHRY, CDR2 SYGVKD. The CDR3 is made up of 16 amino acids. Trimming shortened V by 3 bases and J by 5 bases, and 17 bases separated the two germline ends. CDR3 nucleotides: TGTGCCATCAGTGACCCTGGGGGGACAGCGAACAATGAGCAGTTCTTC. It yields the protein CAISDPGGTANNEQFF.

The J gene is TRBJ1-3, the V gene TRBV5-8, with no clear D. The CDR3 covers 16 residues. Germline lookup yields CDR1 SGHTS and CDR2 YDEGEE. The V end was cut by 7 bases, the J end by 3 bases, with 20 bases between. The CDR3 coding sequence is TGTGCCAGCGCCCGCGGGGTGTTTAACTTTGGAAACACCATATATTTT. This encodes CASARGVFNFGNTIYF.

The V gene is TRBV7-3, the J gene TRBJ2-1; 7 bases map to TRBD2. CDR1 is SGHTA and CDR2 is FQGTGA in the germline V gene. Trimming took 5 bases from V and 6 from J; bases not matched to a gene: 4. This CDR3 comprises 13 residues. The CDR3 coding sequence is TGTGCCAGCAGCCCAGGACTAGTCAATGAGCAGTTCTTC. This encodes CASSPGLVNEQFF.

The chain joins TRBV11-1 to TRBJ2-3; tentative D call: TRBD2 (5 bases). There are 15 residues in the CDR3. V dropped 4 bases and J dropped 1 base, with 12 bases sitting between them. CDR1 and CDR2 (germline): SGHAT, FQDESV (reference sequence). As DNA, the CDR3 is TGTGCCAGCAGCTCGGGAATGGGAGGCACAGATACGCAGTATTTT. As protein: CASSSGMGGTDTQYF. Full variable domain (missing parts from reference TRBV11-1 and TRBJ2-3): EAEVAQSPRYKITEKSQAVAFWCDPISGHATLYWYRQILGQGPELLVQFQDESVVDDSQLPKDRFSAERLKGVDSTLKIQPAELGDSAMYLCASSSGMGGTDTQYFGPGTRLTVL.

This rearrangement joins TRBV15 to TRBJ2-7; D is possibly TRBD1 (5 bases). V was trimmed by 4 bases and J by 1 base, leaving 14 bases between them. This CDR3 has 15 amino acids. Germline assignment: CDR1 LNHNV and CDR2 YYDKDF (reference sequence). The CDR3 loop reads CATSKVGQLSYEQYF. CDR3 DNA: TGTGCCACCAGCAAAGTGGGGCAGCTTTCCTACGAGCAGTACTTC. The full variable domain, in which reference TRBV15 and TRBJ2-7 provide the parts outside the CDR3, is DAMVIQNPRYQVTQFGKPVTLSCSQTLNHNVMYWYQQKSSQAPKLLFHYYDKDFNNEADTPDNFQSRRPNTSFCFLDIRSPGLGDTAMYLCATSKVGQLSYEQYFGPGTRLTVT.

This rearrangement joins TRBV5-4 to TRBJ2-2; 8 bases map to TRBD2. Germline V gives CDR1 SGHNT, CDR2 YYREEE (reference sequence). The length of the CDR3 is 16 residues. V lost 3 bases to trimming and J lost 4 bases; unmatched junction nucleotides: 8. The CDR3 coding sequence is TGTGCCAGCAGCTGGGCCGGGACTAGGGGCACCGGGGAGCTGTTTTTT. It specifies CASSWAGTRGTGELFF.

The chain employs TRBV6-6 and TRBJ1-2, with 9 nucleotides matching TRBD1. V shed 0 bases, J shed 8 bases, and the junction held 7 bases outside the gene matches. CDR1 is MNHNY, CDR2 SVGAGI, per germline (reference sequence). The CDR3 length is 15 residues. Here the CDR3 reads CASSYSLQGARGYTF. In DNA, the CDR3 is TGTGCCAGCAGTTACTCGCTACAGGGGGCGAGGGGCTACACCTTC.